This T cell receptor (beta chain) originates from a study of cytomegalovirus exposure and HLA in healthy donors. Study context: In a later analysis, it was reported that the approximately 120 validation repertoires had been produced on the same platform as the 700 or so repertoires belonging to the first cohort.

For this clone: The antigen is not known.

Broader study findings: The classifier, whose performance was assessed in both the original and validation cohorts, reportedly diagnosed cytomegalovirus status with high specificity and sensitivity. Clusters of TCRs from the first cohort tended to co-occur in the 120 or so validation repertoires (as a later analysis found). Across donors, most TCRs were seen rarely, yet some public ones were widespread.

Here immunoSEQ multiplex PCR was the method, and the copy in TCRdb shows in-frame clones only, minus some. Of more than 140,000 clones in the sample, roughly nine tenths were seen once. The V gene lost 6 bases and the J gene lost 1 base, with 12 bases spanning the gap. This CDR3 contains 14 residues. Germline lookup yields CDR1 SGHAT and CDR2 FQDESV (reference sequence). The receptor's source is a woman aged 18-30 years in good health and CMV-seropositive. Sequencing was done on a sample of PBMCs. The rearrangement uses TRBV11-1 and TRBJ1-1; TRBD1 is a possible D gene (6 bases). CDR3: CASSTRGPNTEAFF. The CDR3 DNA reads TGTGCCAGCAGTACCAGGGGACCGAACACTGAAGCTTTCTTT.